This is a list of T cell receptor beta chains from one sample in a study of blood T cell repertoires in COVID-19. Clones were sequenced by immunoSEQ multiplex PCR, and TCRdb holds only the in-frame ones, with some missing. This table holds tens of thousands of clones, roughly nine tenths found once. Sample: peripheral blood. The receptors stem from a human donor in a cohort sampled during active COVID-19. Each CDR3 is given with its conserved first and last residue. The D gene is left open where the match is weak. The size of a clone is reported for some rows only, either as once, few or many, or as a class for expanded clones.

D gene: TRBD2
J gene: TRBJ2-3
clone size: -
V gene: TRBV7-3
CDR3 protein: CASSLKLARTDTQYF
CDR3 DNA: TGTGCCAGCAGCTTAAAACTAGCGAGGACAGATACGCAGTATTTT

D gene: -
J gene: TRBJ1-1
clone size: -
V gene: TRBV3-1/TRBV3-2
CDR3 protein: CASSQDRRTEAFF
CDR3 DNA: TGTGCCAGCAGCCAAGATAGGAGGACTGAAGCTTTCTTT

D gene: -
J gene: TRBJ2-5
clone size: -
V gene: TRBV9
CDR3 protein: CASSPSLGYQETQYF
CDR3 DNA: TGTGCCAGCAGCCCCTCCCTCGGGTACCAAGAGACCCAGTACTTC

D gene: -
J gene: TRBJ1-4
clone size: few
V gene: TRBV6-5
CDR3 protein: CASTWQATNEKLFF
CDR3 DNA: TGTGCCAGCACTTGGCAGGCAACTAATGAAAAACTGTTTTTT

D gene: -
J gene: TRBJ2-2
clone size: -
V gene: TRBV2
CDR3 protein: CASRLNRNTGELFF
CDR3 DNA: TGTGCCAGCCGTCTTAACAGAAACACCGGGGAGCTGTTTTTT

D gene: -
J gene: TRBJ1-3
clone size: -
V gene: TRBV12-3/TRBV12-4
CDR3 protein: CATQGGGNTIYF
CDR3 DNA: TGTGCCACCCAGGGAGGAGGAAACACCATATATTTT

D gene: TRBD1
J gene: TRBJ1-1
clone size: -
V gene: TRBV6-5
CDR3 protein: CASSPGQGMNTEAFF
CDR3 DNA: TGTGCCAGCAGTCCTGGACAGGGTATGAACACTGAAGCTTTCTTT

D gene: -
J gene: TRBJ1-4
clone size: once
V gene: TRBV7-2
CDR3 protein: CASRTRHEKLFF
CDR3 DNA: TGTGCCAGCAGGACTCGCCATGAAAAACTGTTTTTT

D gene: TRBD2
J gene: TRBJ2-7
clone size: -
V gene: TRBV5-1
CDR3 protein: CASSPTSSAYEQYF
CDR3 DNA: TGCGCCAGCAGCCCGACTAGCAGCGCCTACGAGCAGTACTTC

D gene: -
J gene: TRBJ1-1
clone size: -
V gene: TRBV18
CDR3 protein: CASSQLPRGNTEAFF
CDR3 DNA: TGTGCCAGCTCACAATTGCCCAGGGGGAACACTGAAGCTTTCTTT

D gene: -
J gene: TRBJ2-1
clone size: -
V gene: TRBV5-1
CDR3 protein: CASSGGRRGGLYNEQFF
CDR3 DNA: TGCGCCAGCAGCGGTGGGCGGAGGGGCGGCCTCTACAATGAGCAGTTCTTC

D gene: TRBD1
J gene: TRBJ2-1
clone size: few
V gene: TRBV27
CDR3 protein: CASSSDRAYHNEQFF
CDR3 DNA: TGTGCCAGCAGCTCCGACAGGGCGTACCACAATGAGCAGTTCTTC

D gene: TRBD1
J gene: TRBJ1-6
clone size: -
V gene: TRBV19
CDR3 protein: CASREESTGEGSPLHF
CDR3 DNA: TGTGCCAGTAGAGAGGAGAGTACAGGGGAAGGCTCACCCCTCCACTTT

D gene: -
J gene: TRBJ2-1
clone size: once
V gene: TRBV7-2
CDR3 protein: CASSLGYPEVRQFF
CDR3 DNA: TGTGCCAGCAGCTTAGGCTACCCGGAGGTTCGGCAGTTCTTC

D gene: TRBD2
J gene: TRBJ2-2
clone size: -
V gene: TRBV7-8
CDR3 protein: CASSLAVLGGAGELFF
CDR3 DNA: TGTGCCAGCAGCTTAGCCGTCCTTGGGGGGGCCGGGGAGCTGTTTTTT

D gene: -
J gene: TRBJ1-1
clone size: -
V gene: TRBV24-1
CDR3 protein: CATSDQQGWAFF
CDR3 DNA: TGTGCCACCAGTGATCAACAGGGATGGGCTTTCTTT

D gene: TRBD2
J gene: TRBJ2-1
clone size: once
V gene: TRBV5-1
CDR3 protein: CASSLGGRGSFEQFF
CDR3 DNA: TGCGCCAGCAGCTTGGGCGGGAGAGGAAGTTTTGAGCAGTTCTTC

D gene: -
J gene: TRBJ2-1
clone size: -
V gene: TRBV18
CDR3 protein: CASSPVAGDYNEQFF
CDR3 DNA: TGTGCCAGCTCACCAGTCGCAGGCGATTACAATGAGCAGTTCTTC

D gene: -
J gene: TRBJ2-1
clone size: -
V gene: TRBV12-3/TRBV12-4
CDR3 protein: CASSRQTRNEQFF
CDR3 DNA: TGTGCCAGCAGTCGACAGACAAGAAATGAGCAGTTCTTC

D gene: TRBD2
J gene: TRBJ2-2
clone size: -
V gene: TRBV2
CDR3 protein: CASRGIDGLAGGSGELFF
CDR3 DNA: TGTGCCAGCAGGGGGATAGACGGACTAGCGGGAGGTTCCGGGGAGCTGTTTTTT

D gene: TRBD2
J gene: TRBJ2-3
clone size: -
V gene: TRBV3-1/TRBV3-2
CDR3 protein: CASSQLGGGETDTQYF
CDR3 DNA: TGTGCCAGCAGCCAACTCGGCGGGGGGGAAACAGATACGCAGTATTTT

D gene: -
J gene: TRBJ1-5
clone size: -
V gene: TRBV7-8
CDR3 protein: CASSLGRGSNQPQHF
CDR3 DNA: TGTGCCAGCAGCCTGGGGCGGGGTAGCAATCAGCCCCAGCATTTT

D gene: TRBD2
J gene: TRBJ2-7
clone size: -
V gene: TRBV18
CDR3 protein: CASSVTSGSYEQYF
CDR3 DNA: TGTGCCAGCTCAGTTACTAGCGGTTCCTACGAGCAGTACTTC

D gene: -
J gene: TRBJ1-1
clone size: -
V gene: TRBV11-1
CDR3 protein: CASSLDGLTLGTEAFF
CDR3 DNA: TGTGCCAGCAGCTTAGACGGACTTACCTTGGGAACTGAAGCTTTCTTT

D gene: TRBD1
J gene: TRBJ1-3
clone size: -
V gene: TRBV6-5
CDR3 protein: CASSYDRGGGNTIYF
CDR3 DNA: TGTGCCAGCAGTTACGACAGGGGCGGTGGAAACACCATATATTTT

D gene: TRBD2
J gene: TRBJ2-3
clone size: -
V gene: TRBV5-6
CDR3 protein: CASSDGLAGGLTDTQYF
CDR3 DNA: TGTGCCAGCAGCGACGGACTAGCGGGAGGTCTGACAGATACGCAGTATTTT

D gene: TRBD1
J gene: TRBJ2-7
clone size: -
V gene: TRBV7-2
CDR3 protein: CASSPRQGEPYEQYF
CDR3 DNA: TGTGCCAGCAGCCCCCGACAGGGGGAACCTTACGAGCAGTACTTC

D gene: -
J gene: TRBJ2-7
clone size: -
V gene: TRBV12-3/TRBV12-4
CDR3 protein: CASSPTSYEQYF
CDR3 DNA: TGTGCCAGCAGCCCGACATCCTACGAGCAGTACTTC

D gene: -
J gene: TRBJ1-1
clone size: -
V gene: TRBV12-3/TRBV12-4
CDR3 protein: CASSSGNKAFF
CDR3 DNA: TGTGCCAGCAGTTCCGGGAATAAAGCTTTCTTT

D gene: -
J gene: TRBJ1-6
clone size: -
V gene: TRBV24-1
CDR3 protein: CATSEHRPNSPLHF
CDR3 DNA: TGTGCCACCAGTGAGCACAGACCTAATTCACCCCTCCACTTT

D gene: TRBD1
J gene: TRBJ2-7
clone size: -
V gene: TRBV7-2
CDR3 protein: CASSARTGSSYEQYF
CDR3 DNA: TGTGCCAGCAGCGCCCGGACAGGGAGCTCCTACGAGCAGTACTTC

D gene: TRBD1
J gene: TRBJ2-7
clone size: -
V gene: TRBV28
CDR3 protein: CASSPRYRTGGEQYF
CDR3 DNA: TGTGCCAGCAGCCCCAGGTACCGGACAGGGGGCGAGCAGTACTTC

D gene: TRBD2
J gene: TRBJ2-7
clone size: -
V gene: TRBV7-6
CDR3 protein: CASSPGLAGGEQYF
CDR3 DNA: TGTGCCAGCAGCCCCGGTCTAGCGGGAGGAGAGCAGTACTTC

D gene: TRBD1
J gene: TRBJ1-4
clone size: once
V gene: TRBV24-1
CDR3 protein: CAATDGQGAGEKLFF
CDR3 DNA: TGTGCCGCCACGGACGGACAGGGGGCGGGAGAAAAACTGTTTTTT

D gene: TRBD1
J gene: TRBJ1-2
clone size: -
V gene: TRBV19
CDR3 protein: CASSTGGPYGYTF
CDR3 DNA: TGTGCCAGTTCGACAGGGGGCCCTTACGGCTACACCTTC

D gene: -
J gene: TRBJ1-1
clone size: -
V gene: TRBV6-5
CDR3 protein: CASNPGGAFGEAFF
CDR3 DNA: TGTGCCAGCAACCCGGGAGGGGCCTTTGGTGAAGCTTTCTTT

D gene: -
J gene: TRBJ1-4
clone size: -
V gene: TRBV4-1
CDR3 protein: CASSQLNYVSGGEKLFF
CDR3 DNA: TGCGCCAGCAGCCAACTTAACTACGTGTCTGGAGGAGAAAAACTGTTTTTT

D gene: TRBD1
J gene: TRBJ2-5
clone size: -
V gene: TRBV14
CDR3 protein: CASSHQTGGRKQETQYF
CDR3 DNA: TGTGCCAGCAGCCACCAAACAGGGGGTAGAAAGCAAGAGACCCAGTACTTC

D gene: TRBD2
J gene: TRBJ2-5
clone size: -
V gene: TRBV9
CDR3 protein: CASSPLGTSGREAQYF
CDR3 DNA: TGTGCCAGCAGCCCGCTGGGGACTAGCGGGAGGGAGGCCCAGTACTTC

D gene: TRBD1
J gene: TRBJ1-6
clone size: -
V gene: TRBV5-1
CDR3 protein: CASSLNGQGPNSPLHF
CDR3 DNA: TGCGCCAGCAGCTTGAACGGACAGGGGCCGAATTCACCCCTCCACTTT

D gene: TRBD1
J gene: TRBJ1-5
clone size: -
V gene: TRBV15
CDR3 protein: CATSRGQGGNQPQHF
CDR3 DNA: TGTGCCACCAGCCGGGGACAGGGCGGGAATCAGCCCCAGCATTTT

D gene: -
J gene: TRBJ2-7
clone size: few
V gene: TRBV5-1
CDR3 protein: CASSLVGELVEQYF
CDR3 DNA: TGCGCCAGCAGCTTGGTCGGGGAGTTGGTCGAGCAGTACTTC

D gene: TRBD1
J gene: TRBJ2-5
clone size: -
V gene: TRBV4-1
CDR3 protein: CASSQEGQGADTQYF
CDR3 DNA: TGCGCCAGCAGCCAAGAGGGACAGGGGGCGGATACCCAGTACTTC

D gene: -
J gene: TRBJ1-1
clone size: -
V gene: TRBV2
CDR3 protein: CATDTGSVNTEAFF
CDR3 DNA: TGTGCCACCGATACAGGGAGCGTGAACACTGAAGCTTTCTTT

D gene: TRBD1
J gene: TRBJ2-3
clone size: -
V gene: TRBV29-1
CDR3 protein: CSVAGQVTDTQYF
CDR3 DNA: TGCAGCGTTGCGGGACAGGTCACAGATACGCAGTATTTT

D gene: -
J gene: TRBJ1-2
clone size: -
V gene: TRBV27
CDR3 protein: CASSLGQGMGYGYTF
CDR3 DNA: TGTGCCAGCAGTTTAGGCCAGGGGATGGGGTATGGCTACACCTTC

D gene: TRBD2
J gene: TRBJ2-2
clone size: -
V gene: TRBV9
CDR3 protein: CASSFIAGAGELFF
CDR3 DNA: TGTGCCAGCAGCTTTATAGCGGGAGCCGGGGAGCTGTTTTTT

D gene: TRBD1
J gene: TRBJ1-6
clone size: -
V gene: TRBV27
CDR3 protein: CASHPGGNSPLHF
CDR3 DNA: TGTGCCAGCCATCCAGGGGGGAATTCACCCCTCCACTTT

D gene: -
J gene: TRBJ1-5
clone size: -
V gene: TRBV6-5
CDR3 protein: CASSPILGLQPQHF
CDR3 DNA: TGTGCCAGCAGCCCAATTCTGGGGCTTCAGCCCCAGCATTTT

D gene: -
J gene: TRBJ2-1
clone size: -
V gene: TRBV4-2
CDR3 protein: CASSRMAGNEQFF
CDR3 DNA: TGTGCCAGCAGCCGAATGGCGGGGAATGAGCAGTTCTTC

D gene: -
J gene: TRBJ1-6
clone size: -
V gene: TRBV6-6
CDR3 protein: CASGHYKNNSPLHF
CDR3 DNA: TGTGCCAGCGGCCATTATAAAAATAATTCACCCCTCCACTTT

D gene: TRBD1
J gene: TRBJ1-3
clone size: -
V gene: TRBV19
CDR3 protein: CASKGTGTASGNTIYF
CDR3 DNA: TGTGCCAGTAAGGGAACCGGGACAGCCTCTGGAAACACCATATATTTT

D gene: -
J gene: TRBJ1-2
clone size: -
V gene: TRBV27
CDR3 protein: CASSWNGEVRHYGYTF
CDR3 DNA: TGTGCCAGCAGTTGGAACGGGGAGGTTCGCCACTATGGCTACACCTTC

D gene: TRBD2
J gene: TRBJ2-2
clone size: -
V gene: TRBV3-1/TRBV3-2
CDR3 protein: CASSQRRLAGGPSTGELFF
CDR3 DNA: TGTGCCAGCAGCCAACGACGACTAGCGGGAGGGCCCAGCACCGGGGAGCTGTTTTTT

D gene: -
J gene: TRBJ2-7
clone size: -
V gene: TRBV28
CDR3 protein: CASSFRGQTHYEQYF
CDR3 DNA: TGTGCCAGCAGTTTTCGCGGACAGACCCACTACGAGCAGTACTTC